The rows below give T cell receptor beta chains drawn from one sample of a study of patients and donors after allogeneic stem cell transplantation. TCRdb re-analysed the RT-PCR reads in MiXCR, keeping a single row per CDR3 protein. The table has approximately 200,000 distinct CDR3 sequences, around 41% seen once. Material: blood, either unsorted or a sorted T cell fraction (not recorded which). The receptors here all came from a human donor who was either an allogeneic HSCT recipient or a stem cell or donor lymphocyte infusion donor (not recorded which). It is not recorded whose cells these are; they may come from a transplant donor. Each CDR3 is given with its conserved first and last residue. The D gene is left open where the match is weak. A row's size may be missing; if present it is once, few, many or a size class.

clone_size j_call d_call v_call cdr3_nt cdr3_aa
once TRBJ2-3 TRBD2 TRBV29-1 TGCAGCGTTGAAGGCGATAGCGGGAGCACAGATACGCAGTATTTT CSVEGDSGSTDTQYF
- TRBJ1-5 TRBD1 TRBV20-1 TGCAGTGCTTGGGACAGTGATAGCAATCAGCCCCAGCATTTT CSAWDSDSNQPQHF
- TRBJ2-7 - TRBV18 TGTGCCAGCTCAGAGGTGGGACGCTTACCTGACGAGCAGTACTTC CASSEVGRLPDEQYF
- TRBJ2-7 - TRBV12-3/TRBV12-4 TGTGCCAGTAGTTGGGCAGCACTTGACTACGAGCAGTACTTC CASSWAALDYEQYF
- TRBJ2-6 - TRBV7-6 TGTGCCAGCAGCCTAGACCCTAGTCTTCATGGGGCCAACGTCCTGACTTTC CASSLDPSLHGANVLTF
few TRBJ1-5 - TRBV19 TGTGCCAGTATTACGACGAGAGGGGCCGATCAGCCCCAGCATTTT CASITTRGADQPQHF
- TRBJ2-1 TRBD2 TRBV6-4 TGTGCCAGCAGCCCCTCAGGGGCTAGCGGGAGGCTATACAATGAGCAGTTCTTC CASSPSGASGRLYNEQFF
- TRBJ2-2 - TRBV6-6 TGTGCCAGCAGACCTGATCCGACCGGGGAGCTGTTTTTT CASRPDPTGELFF
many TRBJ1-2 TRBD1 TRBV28 TGTGCCAGCAGTTCGGGACAGAGCTATGGCTACACCTTC CASSSGQSYGYTF
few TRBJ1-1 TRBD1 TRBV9 TGTGCCAGCAGCACTTCCCCGGGACAGGGGTTGACGAACACTGAAGCTTTCTTT CASSTSPGQGLTNTEAFF
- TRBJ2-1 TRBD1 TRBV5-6 TGTGCCAGCTGGGACAGGGATTACAATGAGCAGTTCTTC CASWDRDYNEQFF
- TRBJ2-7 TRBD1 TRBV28 TGTGCCAGCACTTCTTCAGGGGGCCTCGGCTACGAGCAGTACTTC CASTSSGGLGYEQYF
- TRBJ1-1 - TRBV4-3 TGCGCCAGCAGCCAAGACGGGGCCGGGGACACTGAAGCTTTCTTT CASSQDGAGDTEAFF
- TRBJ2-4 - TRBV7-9 TGTGCCAGCAGCCTAGTAGGAGCCAAAAACATTCAGTACTTC CASSLVGAKNIQYF
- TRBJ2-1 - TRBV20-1 TGCAGTGCTGACTCGCGGGATGGCCTCAATGAGCAGTTCTTC CSADSRDGLNEQFF
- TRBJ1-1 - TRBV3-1 TGTGCCAGCAGCTCAGGGTGGGCCACTGAAGCTTTCTTT CASSSGWATEAFF
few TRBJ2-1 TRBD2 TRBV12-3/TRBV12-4 TGTGCCAGCAGTTTTGACGGACTAGCGGTAAACAATGAGCAGTTCTTC CASSFDGLAVNNEQFF
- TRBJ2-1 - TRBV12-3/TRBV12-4 TGTGCCAGCAGTTTGAGTGTCTCCTACAATGAGCAGTTCTTC CASSLSVSYNEQFF
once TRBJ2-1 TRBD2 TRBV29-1 TGCAGCGTCTTAAGCGGGAGGGAAGCCAATGAGCAGTTCTTC CSVLSGREANEQFF
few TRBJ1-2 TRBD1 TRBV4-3 TGCGCCAGCAGCCAAGATGGCGGACAGGGGGCGACTGGCTACACCTTC CASSQDGGQGATGYTF
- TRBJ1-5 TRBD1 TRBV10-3 TGTGCCATCAGTAAGGACAGGGACGGCCAGCCCCAGCATTTT CAISKDRDGQPQHF
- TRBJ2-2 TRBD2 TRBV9 TGTGCCAGCAGCGTAGAATCAGCGGGAGGGTACACCGGGGAGCTGTTTTTT CASSVESAGGYTGELFF
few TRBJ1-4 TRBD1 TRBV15 TGTGCCACCAGCATTTTTCCGGGACAGGAACTGTTTTTT CATSIFPGQELFF
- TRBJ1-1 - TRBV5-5 TGTGCCAGCAGCTTGGTGCCACTGGCGGGGCACACTGAAGCTTTCTTT CASSLVPLAGHTEAFF
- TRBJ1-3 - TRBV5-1 TGCGCCAGCAGCTTGGCAGGACACTCTGGAAACACCATATATTTT CASSLAGHSGNTIYF
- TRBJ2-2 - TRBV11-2 TGTGCCAGCAGCCCGGGACCGAGAGCGAACACCGGGGAGCTGTTTTTT CASSPGPRANTGELFF
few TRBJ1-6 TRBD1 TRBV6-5 TGTGCCAGCCAACAGGGGGGGGTTTCACCCCTCCACTTT CASQQGGVSPLHF
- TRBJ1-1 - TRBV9 TGTGCCAGCAGCGCTATAATAGGACCAGGGAACACTGAAGCTTTCTTT CASSAIIGPGNTEAFF
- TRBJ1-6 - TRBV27 TGTGCCAGCAGTTTAGCTCTCCGAGGCCTCTATAATTCACCCCTCCACTTT CASSLALRGLYNSPLHF